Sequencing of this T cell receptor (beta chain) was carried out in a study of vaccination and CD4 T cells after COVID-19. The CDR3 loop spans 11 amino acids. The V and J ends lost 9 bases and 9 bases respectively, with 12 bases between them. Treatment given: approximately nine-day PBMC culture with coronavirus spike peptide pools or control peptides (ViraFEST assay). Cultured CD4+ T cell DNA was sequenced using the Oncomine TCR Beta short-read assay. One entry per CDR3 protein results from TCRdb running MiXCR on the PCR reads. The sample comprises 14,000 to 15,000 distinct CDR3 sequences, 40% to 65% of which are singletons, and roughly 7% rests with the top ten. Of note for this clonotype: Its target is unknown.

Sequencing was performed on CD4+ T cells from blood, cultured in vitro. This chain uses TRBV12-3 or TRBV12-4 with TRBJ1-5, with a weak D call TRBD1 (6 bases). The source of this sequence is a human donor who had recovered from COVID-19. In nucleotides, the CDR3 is TGTGCCAGTTCCTTAGGGGGGCCCCAGCATTTT. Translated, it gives CASSLGGPQHF.